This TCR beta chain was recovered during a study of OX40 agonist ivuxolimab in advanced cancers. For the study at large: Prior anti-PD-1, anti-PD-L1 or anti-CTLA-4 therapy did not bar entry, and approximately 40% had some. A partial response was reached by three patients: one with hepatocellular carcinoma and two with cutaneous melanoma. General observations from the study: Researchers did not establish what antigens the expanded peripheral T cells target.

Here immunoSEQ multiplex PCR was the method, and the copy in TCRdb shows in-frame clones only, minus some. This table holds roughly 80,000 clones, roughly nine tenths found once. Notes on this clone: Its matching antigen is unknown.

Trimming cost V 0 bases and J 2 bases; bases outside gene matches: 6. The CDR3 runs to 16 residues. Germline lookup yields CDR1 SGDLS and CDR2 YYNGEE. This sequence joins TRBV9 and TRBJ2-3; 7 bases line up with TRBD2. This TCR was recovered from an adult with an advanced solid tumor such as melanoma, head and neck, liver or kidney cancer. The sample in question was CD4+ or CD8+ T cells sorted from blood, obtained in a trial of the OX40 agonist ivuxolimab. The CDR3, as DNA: TGTGCCAGCAGCGTAGGGGCTGCGGGGGTCACAGATACGCAGTATTTT. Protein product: CASSVGAAGVTDTQYF.